A single TCR beta chain is shown here with its context. Its antigen is still unknown. These data originate in a study of cytomegalovirus exposure and HLA in healthy donors. Study-level points and caveats: The study listed about 150 cytomegalovirus-associated TCR beta chains. Sequencing likely generated an artifact that appeared as a cluster of highly shared sequence variants. Analysis was performed later, and it showed HLA-associated TCR beta chains to be more clonally expanded than equally common others. Beyond CMV serostatus, there was no information to go on about immune exposure.

Researchers ran the PCR with 60 Vbeta and 13 Jbeta primers. Clones were read by immunoSEQ multiplex PCR, and TCRdb kept only the in-frame ones, dropping some. This sample yields around 130,000 clones, of which about four fifths are seen a single time; roughly 4% belongs to the top ten. The CDR3 length is 13 residues. Germline CDR1 is SGHDT and CDR2 is YYEEEE. Trimming removed 4 bases from V and 7 bases from J, with 12 bases in between. The source material was PBMCs. The chain joins TRBV5-6 to TRBJ1-5; TRBD1 might be the D (6 bases). The origin of this receptor is a woman between 40 and 50 years old in good health and CMV-seronegative. This CDR3 is CASSLGTGQPQHF. CDR3 coding DNA: TGTGCCAGCAGCCTCGGTACAGGGCAGCCCCAGCATTTT.